The T cell receptor beta chain described here comes from a study of radiation and T cells in renal cell carcinoma. This CDR3 is built from 16 residues. Germline CDR1 LNHDA, CDR2 SQIVND (reference sequence). Unmatched junction bases numbered 9, after V lost 4 bases and J lost 0 bases. Whole-study findings and limits: From baseline, blood top tumor clonotypes peaked at 2 weeks post-radiation. Baseline intratumoral clonotype presence is unknown without pretreatment biopsies.

The time point is: blood 4 weeks post-SBRT, at nephrectomy. Treatment indicated: 15 Gy SBRT to primary tumor, nephrectomy 4 weeks later. Radiation-treated patients gave blood at baseline, week 2 and week 4. Details on this clone: The antigen is undetermined.

Using immunoSEQ multiplex PCR, the repertoire was profiled, and TCRdb retains in-frame clones only, with some absent. This sample yields over 120,000 clones, of which 86% are seen a single time; about 17% belongs to the top ten. The sequencing here drew on blood, taken from a patient whose treatment included radiotherapy and nephrectomy. This sequence was found in a woman aged 45-60 years with renal cell carcinoma. This chain uses TRBV19 with TRBJ2-7, with 7 positions matching TRBD1. CDR3 DNA: TGTGCCAGTAGTACGATGGGGACAGAGAGCTCCTACGAGCAGTACTTC. Translation: CASSTMGTESSYEQYF.